The clone carrying this T cell receptor beta chain was detected only once. This entry is derived from a study of blood T cell repertoires in COVID-19. Assay used: immunoSEQ multiplex PCR; TCRdb lists only in-frame clones, some missing. The sample lists tens of thousands of clones, 80% to 90% occurring once. Germline lookup yields CDR1 SGHRS and CDR2 YFSETQ. The CDR3 is 15 amino acids. V gave up 0 bases and J gave up 3 bases, with 9 bases separating them. V and J are TRBV5-1 and TRBJ1-4; the D is unclear. The clonotype comes from a woman in her sixties with acute or convalescent COVID-19. The sequenced material came from peripheral blood. For the CDR3, the DNA is TGCGCCAGCAGCTTGGTCGGCGGGGCTAATGAAAAACTGTTTTTT. Residues: CASSLVGGANEKLFF.